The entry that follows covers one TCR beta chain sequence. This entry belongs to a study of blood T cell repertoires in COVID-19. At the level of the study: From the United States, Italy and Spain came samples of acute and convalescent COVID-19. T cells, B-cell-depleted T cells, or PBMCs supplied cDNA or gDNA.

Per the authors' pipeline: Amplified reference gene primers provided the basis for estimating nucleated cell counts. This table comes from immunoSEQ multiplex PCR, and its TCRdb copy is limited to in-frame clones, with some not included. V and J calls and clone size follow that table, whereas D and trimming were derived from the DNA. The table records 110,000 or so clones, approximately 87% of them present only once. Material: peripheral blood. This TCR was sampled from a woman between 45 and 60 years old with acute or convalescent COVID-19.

The CDR3, as DNA: TGCGCCAGCAGCCTCGGACAGGGGGATGAGCAGTTCTTC. This encodes CASSLGQGDEQFF. The chain is built from TRBV5-1 and TRBJ2-1; 10 nucleotides agree with TRBD1. This CDR3 comprises 13 residues. Germline V CDR1 and CDR2: SGHRS, YFSETQ. V shed 4 bases and J 8 bases; nucleotides not matched to a gene: 3.